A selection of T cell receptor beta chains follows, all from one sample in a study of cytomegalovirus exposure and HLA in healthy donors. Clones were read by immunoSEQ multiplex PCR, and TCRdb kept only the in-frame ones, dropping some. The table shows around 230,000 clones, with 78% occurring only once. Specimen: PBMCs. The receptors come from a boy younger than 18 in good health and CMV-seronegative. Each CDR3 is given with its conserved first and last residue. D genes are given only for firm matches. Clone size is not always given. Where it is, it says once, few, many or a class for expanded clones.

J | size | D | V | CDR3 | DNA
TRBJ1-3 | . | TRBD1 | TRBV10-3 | CAIRPQGALGNTIYF | TGTGCCATCAGACCACAGGGGGCACTTGGAAACACCATATATTTT
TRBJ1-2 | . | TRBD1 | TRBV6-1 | CASSAQGAGSGYTF | TGTGCCAGCAGTGCCCAGGGGGCCGGGAGTGGCTACACCTTC
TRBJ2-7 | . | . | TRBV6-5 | CASSSVLGVYEQYF | TGTGCCAGCAGTTCGGTACTAGGCGTCTACGAGCAGTACTTC
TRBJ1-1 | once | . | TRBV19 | CASSGGRWENTEAFF | TGTGCCAGTAGTGGAGGGCGTTGGGAGAACACTGAAGCTTTCTTT
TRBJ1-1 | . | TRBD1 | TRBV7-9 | CASSFSSDRGTEAFF | TGTGCCAGCAGCTTCTCATCGGACAGGGGAACTGAAGCTTTCTTT
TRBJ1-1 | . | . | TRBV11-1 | CASGLEWLANTEAFF | TGTGCCAGCGGCTTAGAATGGTTGGCGAACACTGAAGCTTTCTTT
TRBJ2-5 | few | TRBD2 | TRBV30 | CAWIDSGRAGETQYF | TGTGCCTGGATAGATAGCGGGAGGGCCGGTGAGACCCAGTACTTC
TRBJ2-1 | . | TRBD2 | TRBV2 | CASSDFRTSGEQFF | TGTGCCAGCAGTGATTTTCGAACTAGCGGCGAGCAGTTCTTC
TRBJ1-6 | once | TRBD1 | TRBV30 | CAWSLDRGSPLHF | TGTGCCTGGAGTTTAGACAGGGGTTCACCCCTCCACTTT
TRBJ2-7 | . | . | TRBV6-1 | CASSELSASYEQYF | TGTGCCAGCAGTGAACTCAGTGCCTCATACGAGCAGTACTTC
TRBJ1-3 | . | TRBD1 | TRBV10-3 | CAISVGTVGGNTIYF | TGTGCCATCAGTGTCGGGACAGTTGGTGGAAACACCATATATTTT
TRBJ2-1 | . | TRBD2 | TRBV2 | CASSPMGLAGEGNEQFF | TGTGCCAGCAGTCCAATGGGACTAGCGGGAGAGGGGAATGAGCAGTTCTTC
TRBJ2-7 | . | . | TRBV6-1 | CASSLRGREQYF | TGTGCCAGCAGCCTCCGAGGGCGGGAGCAGTACTTC
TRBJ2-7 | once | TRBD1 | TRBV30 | CAWDRTGGCEQYF | TGTGCCTGGGATCGGACAGGGGGGTGCGAGCAGTACTTC
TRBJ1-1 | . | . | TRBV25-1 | CASSESGGGRKTEAFF | TGTGCCAGCAGTGAATCGGGTGGGGGGAGGAAAACTGAAGCTTTCTTT
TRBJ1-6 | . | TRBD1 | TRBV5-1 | CASSPIGTGGSGSPLHF | TGCGCCAGCAGCCCGATTGGGACAGGGGGCTCCGGATCACCCCTCCACTTT